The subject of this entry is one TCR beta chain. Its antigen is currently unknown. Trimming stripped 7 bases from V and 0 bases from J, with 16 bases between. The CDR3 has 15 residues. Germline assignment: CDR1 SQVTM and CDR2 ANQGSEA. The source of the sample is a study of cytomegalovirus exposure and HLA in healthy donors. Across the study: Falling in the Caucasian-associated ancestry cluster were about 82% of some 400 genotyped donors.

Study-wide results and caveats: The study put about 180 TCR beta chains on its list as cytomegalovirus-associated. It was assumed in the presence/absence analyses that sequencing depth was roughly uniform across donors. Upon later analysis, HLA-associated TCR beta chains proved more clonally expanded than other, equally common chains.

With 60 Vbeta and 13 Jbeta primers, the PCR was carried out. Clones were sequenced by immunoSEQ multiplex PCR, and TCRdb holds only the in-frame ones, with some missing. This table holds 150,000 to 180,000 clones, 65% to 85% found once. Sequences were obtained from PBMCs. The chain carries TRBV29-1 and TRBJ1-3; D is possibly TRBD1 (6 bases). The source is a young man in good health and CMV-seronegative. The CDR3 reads CSAQTGPTSGNTIYF. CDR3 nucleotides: TGCAGCGCTCAGACAGGACCGACCTCTGGAAACACCATATATTTT.